The 2 T cell receptor beta chains below come from one sample, sequenced in a study of T-cell reconstitution after alpha-beta-depleted transplantation in children. Using unique molecular identifiers, the investigators prepared the TCRbeta library. TCRdb reanalysed the PCR reads using MiXCR and keeps one entry per CDR3 protein. Of some 80,000 distinct CDR3 sequences listed, 15% to 20% are singletons. Material: PBMCs, mostly from graft donor cells, obtained 360 days after TCRalphabeta/CD19-depleted stem cell transplant. Receptors originate from a male patient aged 2-15 years who had a stem cell transplant for acute lymphoblastic leukemia, so the T cells may come from the graft donor.

This chain links TRBV20-1 with TRBJ2-4, with D unresolved. Trimming shortened V by 2 bases and J by 4 bases, and 12 bases separated the two germline ends. The CDR3 extends over 14 amino acids. Per germline, CDR1 DFQATT and CDR2 SNEGSKA (reference sequence). The CDR3 region has the DNA TGCAGTGCTAGAAAGGTCGGTCCGAAAAACATTCAGTACTTC. It codes for CSARKVGPKNIQYF.

This chain uses TRBV3-1 with TRBJ2-1; the D gene could be TRBD1 or TRBD2 (5 bases each). The CDR3 loop spans 13 amino acids. CDR1 LGHDT and CDR2 YNNKEL come from the germline V gene (reference sequence). V was shortened by 10 bases and J by 6 bases, with 16 bases between the two germline ends. Here the CDR3 DNA reads TGTGCCACCAGTAGGGACCCCTTCAATGAGCAGTTCTTC. Its protein product is CATSRDPFNEQFF.